This TCR beta chain was observed in a study of regulatory T cells in long-lasting Graves disease. On the study more broadly: Antithyroid drug intake by newly diagnosed Graves' patients had lasted under 3 months.

CDR3 regions were amplified by Arm-PCR using iRepertoire HTBI primers to build TCR beta libraries. TCRdb reanalysed the multiplex PCR reads using MiXCR and keeps one entry per CDR3 protein. This sample has a few hundred thousand distinct CDR3 sequences, with roughly 17% found just once. Study observations and caveats: With persistent disease, TRBV28, TRBJ1-2 and TRBJ2-5 were the favored segments.

Time point: newly diagnosed GD, antithyroid drugs for less than 3 months. Extracted PBMC RNA gave rise to the TCR library. This clonotype was detected a few times. Its antigen is not identified. V was shortened by 6 bases and J by 0 bases, with 15 bases between the two germline ends. Germline CDR1 and CDR2: SGHTA and FQGNSA. The CDR3 is 16 amino acids. The sample also formed part of further work on T cells in Graves' hyperthyroidism and ophthalmopathy. That work contributes: Together with thyroid ultrasound, orbital computed tomography, serum thyroxine and TRAb, clinical symptoms were used for diagnoses.

The sequence was obtained from a woman in her late teens or twenties with Graves disease. The sequencing used peripheral blood mononuclear cells (PBMCs), collected at new diagnosis, from a patient treated with antithyroid drugs. This chain joins TRBV7-2 and TRBJ2-1, with D maybe TRBD1 (6 bases). CDR3: CASRQNRVSSYNEQFF. The DNA for the CDR3 is TGTGCCAGCAGGCAAAACAGGGTTAGCTCCTACAATGAGCAGTTCTTC. Complete variable domain (other parts from reference TRBV7-2 and TRBJ2-1): GAGVSQSPSNKVTEKGKDVELRCDPISGHTALYWYRQSLGQGLEFLIYFQGNSAPDKSGLPSDRFSAERTGGSVSTLTIQRTQQEDSAVYLCASRQNRVSSYNEQFFGPGTRLTVL.